The clone carrying this T cell receptor beta chain was observed a handful of times. The CDR3 extends over 13 amino acids. V shed 6 bases and J shed 2 bases, with 13 bases lying between them. Germline V gene sequence: CDR1 SQVTM, CDR2 ANQGSEA. The data were obtained in a study of blood T cells in healthy people across ages. For the second PCR, which ran for roughly 6 to 12 cycles, a sample-barcoded 5' primer and a J-beta primer mix were used. TCRdb reanalysed the 5' RACE reads using MiXCR and keeps one entry per CDR3 protein. The sample has 600,000 to 650,000 distinct CDR3 sequences, 58% seen once. Sequenced: blood. The chain uses TRBV29-1 and TRBJ1-2; no clear D gene. The TCR comes from a man in his 60s in good health. CDR3 residues: CSVATTSNYGYTF. In DNA, the CDR3 is TGCAGCGTCGCCACAACAAGCAACTATGGCTACACCTTC.